A selection of T cell receptor beta chains follows, all from one sample in a study of CD8 T cells in ankylosing spondylitis. TCRdb recomputed calls from the 5' RACE reads with MiXCR, one row per CDR3 protein. Of hundreds of thousands of distinct CDR3 sequences in the sample, 7.5% to 9.5% were seen once. Sample: blood, either unsorted or a sorted T cell fraction (not recorded which). These receptor sequences come from a female donor with ankylosing spondylitis or in good health (not recorded which). CDR3s include the opening cysteine and the closing phenylalanine or tryptophan. The order of the fields is V gene, J gene, clone size, D gene, CDR3 DNA, CDR3 protein. D genes are given only for firm matches. Rows may omit the clone size; those that give it use once, few, many or a size class.

V: TRBV4-3; J: TRBJ2-2; size: many; D: NA; DNA: TGCGCCAGCAGCCAAATTACCGGGGAGCTGTTTTTT; CDR3: CASSQITGELFF
V: TRBV7-9; J: TRBJ2-3; size: NA; D: NA; DNA: TGTGTCAGCAGCCCACACTCCCTTGGGGCGGGAGATACGCAGTATTTT; CDR3: CVSSPHSLGAGDTQYF
V: TRBV5-1; J: TRBJ2-1; size: many; D: NA; DNA: TGCGCCAGCAGCTTAAAAGGGCCCGGGGTAGTCCTCTACAATGAGCAGTTCTTC; CDR3: CASSLKGPGVVLYNEQFF
V: TRBV2; J: TRBJ1-1; size: many; D: NA; DNA: TGTGCCAGCAGTGGGCACACTGAAGCTTTCTTT; CDR3: CASSGHTEAFF
V: TRBV29-1; J: TRBJ2-1; size: many; D: TRBD2; DNA: TGCAGCGTTACAGCGGGAGGGCTGGGCAATGAGCAGTTCTTC; CDR3: CSVTAGGLGNEQFF
V: TRBV7-8; J: TRBJ2-4; size: many; D: NA; DNA: TGTGCCAGCAGCCCGTATGGGTCAGGTAACATTCAGTACTTC; CDR3: CASSPYGSGNIQYF
V: TRBV12-3/TRBV12-4; J: TRBJ1-5; size: NA; D: NA; DNA: TGTGCCAGCAGTTTTTTGGGGGGCAATCAGCCCCAGCATTTT; CDR3: CASSFLGGNQPQHF
V: TRBV3-1; J: TRBJ2-7; size: many; D: NA; DNA: TGTGCCAGCAGCCAAGTCCCCCACGAGCAGTACTTC; CDR3: CASSQVPHEQYF
V: TRBV7-2; J: TRBJ2-7; size: NA; D: TRBD2; DNA: TGTGCCAGCAGCTTTAGCGGGAGTACCCAATACGAGCAGTACTTC; CDR3: CASSFSGSTQYEQYF
V: TRBV4-3; J: TRBJ1-4; size: many; D: NA; DNA: TGCGCCAGCAGAAATTACGGGGAAAAACTGTTTTTT; CDR3: CASRNYGEKLFF
V: TRBV19; J: TRBJ2-7; size: NA; D: NA; DNA: TGTGCCAGTAGTACCTACAACGACGAGCAGTACTTC; CDR3: CASSTYNDEQYF
V: TRBV12-3/TRBV12-4; J: TRBJ2-7; size: many; D: NA; DNA: TGTGCCAGCCGGCGGGGCGGAGCCTACGAGCAGTACTTC; CDR3: CASRRGGAYEQYF
V: TRBV12-3/TRBV12-4; J: TRBJ2-7; size: many; D: NA; DNA: TGTGCCAGCAGTTTAATGCGGGACTACGAGCAGTACTTC; CDR3: CASSLMRDYEQYF
V: TRBV7-9; J: TRBJ2-2; size: many; D: NA; DNA: TGTGCCAGCAGCTTAACAGCGGGCTATAACACCGGGGAGCTGTTTTTT; CDR3: CASSLTAGYNTGELFF
V: TRBV6-1; J: TRBJ2-7; size: many; D: TRBD2; DNA: TGTGCCAGCAGCCGGGGTAGCGGGAGTAGGTACGAGCAGTACTTC; CDR3: CASSRGSGSRYEQYF
V: TRBV29-1; J: TRBJ1-2; size: many; D: TRBD1; DNA: TGCAGCGTTGAAGATTCTGGACAGGGGGCGATAGGCTACACCTTC; CDR3: CSVEDSGQGAIGYTF
V: TRBV10-3; J: TRBJ1-2; size: many; D: TRBD1; DNA: TGTGCCATCACGGGGGACAGGGCCCGAAGAGACTATGGCTACACCTTC; CDR3: CAITGDRARRDYGYTF
V: TRBV12-3/TRBV12-4; J: TRBJ1-1; size: many; D: NA; DNA: TGTGCCACTTCCTCGGGGGCGAGGACTGAAGCTTTCTTT; CDR3: CATSSGARTEAFF
V: TRBV5-5; J: TRBJ2-3; size: many; D: NA; DNA: TGTGCCAGCAGCTTGGCCCCGGGACGACCCACAGATACGCAGTATTTT; CDR3: CASSLAPGRPTDTQYF
V: TRBV6-1; J: TRBJ1-6; size: many; D: TRBD1; DNA: TGTGCCAGCAGGCGGGACAGCTCCTATAATTCACCCCTCCACTTT; CDR3: CASRRDSSYNSPLHF
V: TRBV4-3; J: TRBJ1-4; size: NA; D: NA; DNA: NA; CDR3: CASSQRRGNENCFF
V: TRBV12-3/TRBV12-4; J: TRBJ2-1; size: many; D: NA; DNA: TGTGCCAGCATCCCTGGGGGGCGCGAACCTAATGAGCAGTTCTTC; CDR3: CASIPGGREPNEQFF
V: TRBV6-1; J: TRBJ1-1; size: many; D: NA; DNA: TGTGCCAGCAGCTCCCCGGGGGACACTGAAGCTTTCTTT; CDR3: CASSSPGDTEAFF
V: TRBV24-1; J: TRBJ2-5; size: many; D: NA; DNA: TGTGCCACCAGCGACTACGGGACGCTCGAAAAAGAGACCCAGTACTTC; CDR3: CATSDYGTLEKETQYF
V: TRBV28; J: TRBJ2-7; size: many; D: TRBD2; DNA: TGTGCCAGTAGCGGGCCCGTCTACGAGCAGTACTTC; CDR3: CASSGPVYEQYF
V: TRBV20-1; J: TRBJ2-3; size: many; D: TRBD2; DNA: TGCAGTGCTAGAGACTCCGCGGGAGCGGCAGATACGCAGTATTTT; CDR3: CSARDSAGAADTQYF
V: TRBV7-2; J: TRBJ1-2; size: NA; D: NA; DNA: TGTGCCAGCAGCTTAAATCCCCGCTGGGGGACCACCTTC; CDR3: CASSLNPRWGTTF
V: TRBV6-2/TRBV6-3; J: TRBJ1-5; size: many; D: NA; DNA: TGTGCCAGCAGTGGGGGGCAGGGAATCCACCAGCCCCAGCATTTT; CDR3: CASSGGQGIHQPQHF
V: TRBV5-4; J: TRBJ1-2; size: many; D: TRBD1; DNA: TGTGCCAGCAGCTTGGTGGGACAGCTGTATGGCTACACCTTC; CDR3: CASSLVGQLYGYTF
V: TRBV6-5; J: TRBJ2-3; size: many; D: NA; DNA: TGTGCCAGCAGTTCCTCCGGGACTCGAGATACGCAGTATTTT; CDR3: CASSSSGTRDTQYF
V: TRBV9; J: TRBJ1-2; size: many; D: NA; DNA: TGTGCCAGCAGCGTAGCGGACGGCTACTATGGCTACACCTTC; CDR3: CASSVADGYYGYTF
V: TRBV27; J: TRBJ1-5; size: many; D: TRBD1; DNA: TGTGCCAGCGGGCCGGGACAGGGTGGCTATAGCAATCAGCCCCAGCATTTT; CDR3: CASGPGQGGYSNQPQHF
V: TRBV5-1; J: TRBJ1-2; size: many; D: NA; DNA: TGCGCCAGCAGCCCCCTACAGCGCGCTTATGGCTACACCTTC; CDR3: CASSPLQRAYGYTF
V: TRBV2; J: TRBJ2-5; size: many; D: TRBD1; DNA: TGTGCCAGCAGTGACCCCAAACAGGGGCGAAAGGAGACCCAGTACTTC; CDR3: CASSDPKQGRKETQYF
V: TRBV14; J: TRBJ1-1; size: few; D: TRBD1; DNA: TGTGCCAGCAGCCAACTAGGACAGGGACTATGGGACACTGAAGCTTTCTTT; CDR3: CASSQLGQGLWDTEAFF
V: TRBV11-2; J: TRBJ2-2; size: NA; D: TRBD2; DNA: TGTGCCAGCAGAAGCCCGGGACTAGCGGGAGTTGGGACCGGGGAGCTGTTTTTT; CDR3: CASRSPGLAGVGTGELFF
V: TRBV9; J: TRBJ1-3; size: many; D: NA; DNA: TGTGCCAGCAGCGCCCCGGGCTTAGGGAACACCATATATTTT; CDR3: CASSAPGLGNTIYF
V: TRBV4-3; J: TRBJ1-1; size: many; D: NA; DNA: TGCGCCAGCAGCCAAGAATTGGTAGGGGCGGAATTTGAAGCTTTCTTT; CDR3: CASSQELVGAEFEAFF
V: TRBV12-3/TRBV12-4; J: TRBJ2-3; size: many; D: NA; DNA: TGTGCCAGCAGTCCTTACAGGGAGTATAGCACAGATACGCAGTATTTT; CDR3: CASSPYREYSTDTQYF
V: TRBV29-1; J: TRBJ2-3; size: many; D: NA; DNA: TGCAGCGCCTCCGGCAGGGTGGGGACAGATACGCAGTATTTT; CDR3: CSASGRVGTDTQYF
V: TRBV10-3; J: TRBJ1-2; size: many; D: NA; DNA: TGTGCCATCAGTGACCAGGGGACTAACTATGGCTACACCTTC; CDR3: CAISDQGTNYGYTF
V: TRBV7-9; J: TRBJ2-1; size: many; D: NA; DNA: TGTGCCAGCAGCCTCAAAGCGTTGCTCAATGAGCAGTTCTTC; CDR3: CASSLKALLNEQFF
V: TRBV20-1; J: TRBJ1-2; size: many; D: NA; DNA: TGCAGTGCTAGGGTCGACAGAGTCTATGGCTACACCTTC; CDR3: CSARVDRVYGYTF
V: TRBV4-3; J: TRBJ2-1; size: many; D: NA; DNA: TGCGCCAGCAGCCAAGAACCGGGCTCATACAATGAGCAGTTCTTC; CDR3: CASSQEPGSYNEQFF
V: TRBV28; J: TRBJ1-5; size: few; D: TRBD1; DNA: TGTGCCAGCAGTTTAAACGACAGGGTGGGTCAGCCCCAGCATTTT; CDR3: CASSLNDRVGQPQHF